This TCR beta chain was sequenced during a study of cytotoxic CD8 clonotypes in ibrutinib-treated CLL. The overall study: Response material was collected after a median 12 months of treatment, range 6 to 36.

V gave up 3 bases and J gave up 1 base; unmatched junction bases: 5. The CDR3 totals 15 residues. CDR1 is SGHRS, CDR2 YFSETQ, per germline. Only one count was recorded for this clone. What it binds is unknown. General study points: Baseline clonality was higher than in age-matched healthy donors and moved in step with circulating CD8+ T-cell counts.

Only in-frame clones appear in the TCRdb table, and some are missing; sequencing was by immunoSEQ multiplex PCR. Among 150,000 to 200,000 clones listed, around nine tenths were seen once. This TCR was recovered from a human donor with chronic lymphocytic leukemia. The chain carries TRBV5-1 and TRBJ1-1, with 8 positions matching TRBD1. The specimen comprised PBMCs, sampled at disease progression, from a patient treated with ibrutinib. In DNA, the CDR3 is TGCGCCAGCAGCTCATCCGGGACAGGGAACACTGAAGCTTTCTTT. Protein: CASSSSGTGNTEAFF.